The next 26 T cell receptor beta chains were all read from a single sample in a study of shared clonotypes between healthy human individuals. It was CD45RO-negative cells, positively selected for CCR7, that made up naive CD8 cells, with terminally differentiated effector memory CD45RA+ cells excluded. The repertoire was sequenced with immunoSEQ multiplex PCR; TCRdb's copy has only in-frame clones and lacks some. This table holds 700,000 to 950,000 clones, around 96% found once. Source material: naive CD8+ T cells sorted from blood. The source is a man in his thirties or forties in good health.

The genes are TRBV30 and TRBJ1-5; TRBD1 might be the D (5 bases). Germline-derived CDR1 and CDR2 are GTSNPN and SVGIG (reference sequence). This CDR3 has 14 residues. The V end was cut by 3 bases, the J end by 1 base, with 10 bases between. In DNA, the CDR3 is TGTGCCTGGAGGGGTAGGGACAGCAATCAGCCCCAGCATTTT. Translation: CAWRGRDSNQPQHF.

The chain recombines TRBV19 with TRBJ2-1; 8 bases fit TRBD2. This CDR3 has 14 residues. Germline lookup yields CDR1 LNHDA and CDR2 SQIVND (reference sequence). V trimming: 5 bases; J trimming: 4 bases; junction bases outside the gene matches: 4. CDR3 in amino acids: CASSPGGWYNEQFF. The DNA of the CDR3 is TGTGCCAGTAGTCCGGGAGGGTGGTACAATGAGCAGTTCTTC.

The chain carries TRBV9 and TRBJ1-1, with 7 positions matching TRBD1. This CDR3 region has 14 residues. The junction had 6 bases not matched to a gene; V was cut back by 0 bases and J by 7 bases. Germline V gene sequence: CDR1 SGDLS, CDR2 YYNGEE. CDR3 in amino acids: CASSVELGDSEAFF. In nucleotides, the CDR3 is TGTGCCAGCAGCGTAGAACTTGGGGACAGTGAAGCTTTCTTT.

This rearrangement joins TRBV15 to TRBJ2-1, with a possible D match to TRBD2 (5 bases). CDR1 LNHNV and CDR2 YYDKDF come from the germline V gene (reference sequence). V was trimmed by 0 bases and J by 0 bases, leaving 6 bases between them. The CDR3 contains 15 residues. The CDR3 loop reads CATSRDGNSYNEQFF. The CDR3 DNA sequence: TGTGCCACCAGCAGAGACGGGAACTCCTACAATGAGCAGTTCTTC.

This chain links TRBV2 with TRBJ1-1, with D perhaps TRBD1 (5 bases). CDR1 is SNHLY and CDR2 is FYNNEI in the germline V gene. The CDR3 spans 12 residues. Trimming cost V 9 bases and J 4 bases, with 12 bases left between them. In DNA, the CDR3 is TGTGCCAGGCTGGGGGGGAGCACTGAAGCTTTCTTT. This codes for CARLGGSTEAFF. The full variable domain, its missing parts supplied by reference TRBV2 and TRBJ1-1, is EPEVTQTPSHQVTQMGQEVILRCVPISNHLYFYWYRQILGQKVEFLVSFYNNEISEKSEIFDDQFSVERPDGSNFTLKIRSTKLEDSAMYFCARLGGSTEAFFGQGTRLTVV.

The chain employs TRBV2 and TRBJ1-5; unclear D gene. With 7 bases removed from V and 3 bases from J, the gap between germline ends came to 10 bases. This CDR3 comprises 13 residues. The germline V gene has CDR1 SNHLY and CDR2 FYNNEI. CDR3 sequence: CASKPRSNQPQHF. DNA for the CDR3: TGTGCCAGCAAGCCCAGGTCCAATCAGCCCCAGCATTTT.

The chain uses TRBV7-6 and TRBJ2-7; 8 nucleotides line up with TRBD1. This CDR3 has 13 residues. CDR1 is SGHVS and CDR2 is FNYEAQ in the germline V gene. With V trimmed by 5 bases and J by 6 bases, 6 bases remained unmatched. The CDR3 sequence is CASSLLGQGEQYF. Written as DNA, the CDR3 is TGTGCCAGCAGCCTCCTCGGACAGGGCGAGCAGTACTTC.

This clone has only one observation. The chain has TRBV6-1 and TRBJ2-1; 10 nucleotides agree with TRBD2. The CDR3 consists of 15 residues. V shed 8 bases, J shed 6 bases, and the junction held 10 bases outside the gene matches. Germline CDR1 MNHNS, CDR2 SASEGT. DNA for the CDR3: TGTGCCAGCGGAAAAATAGCGGGAGGTCCCAATGAGCAGTTCTTC. It translates to CASGKIAGGPNEQFF.

The V and J genes are TRBV10-3 and TRBJ1-3; D ambiguous. The CDR3 totals 14 residues. V lost 2 bases and J lost 2, with 7 bases in between. Per the germline V gene, CDR1 is ENHRY and CDR2 is SYGVKD. CDR3 loop: CAISEVGTGNTIYF. As DNA, the CDR3 is TGTGCCATCAGTGAGGTTGGGACTGGAAACACCATATATTTT.

The chain couples TRBV28 to TRBJ2-3; 8 bases line up with TRBD1. The ends lost 9 bases at V and 0 bases at J; junction bases unmatched: 11. CDR1 is MDHEN and CDR2 is SYDVKM in the germline V gene. This CDR3 has 16 amino acids. This chain's CDR3 is CASKAADRASTDTQYF. DNA for the CDR3: TGTGCCAGTAAAGCCGCGGACAGGGCGAGCACAGATACGCAGTATTTT. Full variable domain (outside the CDR3, taken from reference TRBV28 and TRBJ2-3): DVKVTQSSRYLVKRTGEKVFLECVQDMDHENMFWYRQDPGLGLRLIYFSYDVKMKEKGDIPEGYSVSREKKERFSLILESASTNQTSMYLCASKAADRASTDTQYFGPGTRLTVL.

The chain uses TRBV18 and TRBJ2-3, with D possibly matching TRBD1 (6 bases). The CDR3 has 13 amino acids. Germline V gene data show CDR1 as KGHSH and CDR2 as LQKENI. Trimming removed 2 bases at V and 5 bases at J, with 8 bases between. The CDR3 loop is CASSPWTEDTQYF. The DNA for the CDR3 is TGTGCCAGCTCACCATGGACAGAAGATACGCAGTATTTT.

The CDR3 spells CASSQGASSSSTDTQYF. CDR3 in DNA: TGTGCCAGCAGCCAAGGGGCTAGCTCATCTAGCACAGATACGCAGTATTTT. The rearrangement joins TRBV14 to TRBJ2-3; TRBD2 is a possible D gene (5 bases). CDR3 length: 17 residues. The ends were cut back, 1 base at V and 0 bases at J, with 14 bases in the middle. CDR1 is SGHDN, CDR2 FVKESK, per germline.

V is TRBV6-5 and J is TRBJ2-1; possible D gene TRBD1, 6 bases. CDR1 and CDR2 from the germline V gene are MNHEY and SVGAGI. The CDR3 consists of 16 residues. Trimming pared 2 bases from V and 2 bases from J, leaving 13 bases between. This CDR3 reads CASSYKTGTAYNEQFF. The CDR3 bases are TGTGCCAGCAGTTACAAAACAGGGACGGCCTACAATGAGCAGTTCTTC.

This rearrangement joins TRBV10-1 to TRBJ1-1, with a weak D call TRBD1 (5 bases). The CDR3 has 15 residues. Trimming left V 0 bases short and J 0 bases short, with 8 bases between. Per the germline V gene, CDR1 is WNHNN and CDR2 is SYGVQD (reference sequence). The CDR3 loop reads CASSESGGVNTEAFF. The CDR3 DNA is TGCGCCAGCAGTGAGTCTGGGGGGGTGAACACTGAAGCTTTCTTT.

The rearrangement joins TRBV5-6 to TRBJ2-7; D gene uncertain. This CDR3 is 14 amino acids long. Trimming stripped 4 bases from V and 3 bases from J, with 14 bases between. Germline loops: CDR1 SGHDT, CDR2 YYEEEE. CDR3 sequence (DNA): TGTGCCAGCAGCAATCAAGACAAAAACTACGAGCAGTACTTC. Residues: CASSNQDKNYEQYF.

The V call is TRBV30, the J call TRBJ2-1; 7 bases are shared with TRBD2. Trimming at V came to 0 bases and at J to 4 bases, leaving 9 bases not matched to a gene. Germline V gene lookup returns CDR1 GTSNPN and CDR2 SVGIG (reference sequence). There are 16 residues in the CDR3. The CDR3 DNA reads as TGTGCCTGGAGTGTAGGGGCTAGCGGTTTTTACAATGAGCAGTTCTTC. This translates into CAWSVGASGFYNEQFF. Full variable domain (remainder filled in from reference TRBV30 and TRBJ2-1): SQTIHQWPATLVQPVGSPLSLECTVEGTSNPNLYWYRQAAGRGLQLLFYSVGIGQISSEVPQNLSASRPQDRQFILSSKKLLLSDSGFYLCAWSVGASGFYNEQFFGPGTRLTVL.

The CDR3 sequence is CASTTNGGATEAFF. The CDR3 region has the DNA TGTGCCAGTACCACCAACGGGGGGGCCACTGAAGCTTTCTTT. The chain uses TRBV19 and TRBJ1-1, with TRBD1 as a possible D gene (6 bases). V lost 7 bases, J lost 4 bases, and 16 bases lay in between. The CDR3 consists of 14 residues. The germline gives CDR1 LNHDA, CDR2 SQIVND (reference sequence).

The rearrangement uses TRBV28 and TRBJ2-7; D not resolved. Germline loops: CDR1 MDHEN, CDR2 SYDVKM. The V end lost 6 bases, the J end lost 2 bases, and 5 bases lay between the germline ends. The CDR3 is made up of 11 amino acids. The DNA for the CDR3 is TGTGCCAGCAGGTCGGCCTACGAGCAGTACTTC. This encodes CASRSAYEQYF.

V and J are TRBV5-1 and TRBJ1-2; possibly TRBD1 for D (5 bases). CDR1 is SGHRS, CDR2 YFSETQ, per germline. V lost 0 bases to trimming and J lost 6 bases, with 9 bases between them. This CDR3 is built from 13 residues. This CDR3 is CASSLAGGDGYTF. In DNA, the CDR3 is TGCGCCAGCAGCTTGGCGGGAGGGGATGGCTACACCTTC.

This chain links TRBV11-2 with TRBJ2-2; TRBD2 is a possible D gene (7 bases). V was trimmed by 5 bases and J by 6 bases, leaving 13 bases between them. CDR1 is SGHAT and CDR2 is FQNNGV in the germline V gene. The CDR3 is made up of 14 amino acids. The chain's CDR3 is CASSAGDYPGELFF. The CDR3 bases are TGTGCCAGCAGCGCAGGGGACTACCCCGGGGAGCTGTTTTTT.

The genes are TRBV27 and TRBJ2-5; D tentatively fits TRBD1 or TRBD2 (5 bases each). CDR1 is MNHEY, CDR2 SMNVEV, per germline (reference sequence). The length of the CDR3 is 14 residues. Trimming cost V 5 bases and J 9 bases, with 19 bases left between them. The CDR3 DNA reads TGTGCCAGCAGTCAAGGGACGGCGGGTTGGGCCCAGTACTTC. This codes for CASSQGTAGWAQYF.

The rearrangement joins TRBV27 to TRBJ1-2; D may be TRBD1 (5 bases). The V end was cut by 6 bases, the J end by 5 bases, with 16 bases between. CDR1 is MNHEY and CDR2 is SMNVEV in the germline V gene (reference sequence). This CDR3 spans 14 amino acids. This CDR3 reads CASSPIGVSYGYTF. CDR3 in DNA: TGTGCCAGCAGCCCGATAGGGGTGTCTTATGGCTACACCTTC.

J is TRBJ2-5 and V is TRBV7-6, with a tentative D call TRBD2 (5 bases). V shed 3 bases and J shed 5 bases, with 10 bases lying between them. CDR1 and CDR2 (germline): SGHVS, FNYEAQ. The CDR3 runs 13 residues. Written as DNA, the CDR3 is TGTGCCAGCAGCTTGAGGGTTCATGAGACCCAGTACTTC. This encodes CASSLRVHETQYF.

V gene TRBV7-3 combines with J gene TRBJ2-3; D uncertain. Germline values: CDR1 SGHTA, CDR2 FQGTGA. Trimming took 2 bases from V and 0 from J, leaving 9 bases between them. The CDR3 extends over 15 amino acids. The CDR3 DNA follows: TGTGCCAGCAGCTTAGTTTTAGCCAGCACAGATACGCAGTATTTT. Its protein is CASSLVLASTDTQYF.

The chain combines TRBV11-2 with TRBJ1-5; 12 nucleotides align to TRBD1. This CDR3 region has 19 residues. V was pared by 1 base and J by 1 base, with 8 bases of the junction left unmatched. The germline V gene has CDR1 SGHAT and CDR2 FQNNGV. DNA for the CDR3: TGTGCCAGCAGCTTAGGCACCGGGACAGGGGGCGGAAGCAATCAGCCCCAGCATTTT. Encoded protein: CASSLGTGTGGGSNQPQHF.

The rearrangement joins TRBV5-4 to TRBJ2-7, with 14 bases fitting TRBD2. The length of the CDR3 is 14 residues. Germline V gene lookup returns CDR1 SGHNT and CDR2 YYREEE (reference sequence). With V trimmed by 3 bases and J by 5 bases, 1 base remained unmatched. The CDR3 coding sequence is TGTGCCAGCAGCTCGACTAGCGGGGGGGACGAGCAGTACTTC. It encodes CASSSTSGGDEQYF. The full variable domain, rest sourced from reference TRBV5-4 and TRBJ2-7, is ETGVTQSPTHLIKTRGQQVTLRCSSQSGHNTVSWYQQALGQGPQFIFQYYREEENGRGNFPPRFSGLQFPNYSSELNVNALELDDSALYLCASSSTSGGDEQYFGPGTRLTVT.